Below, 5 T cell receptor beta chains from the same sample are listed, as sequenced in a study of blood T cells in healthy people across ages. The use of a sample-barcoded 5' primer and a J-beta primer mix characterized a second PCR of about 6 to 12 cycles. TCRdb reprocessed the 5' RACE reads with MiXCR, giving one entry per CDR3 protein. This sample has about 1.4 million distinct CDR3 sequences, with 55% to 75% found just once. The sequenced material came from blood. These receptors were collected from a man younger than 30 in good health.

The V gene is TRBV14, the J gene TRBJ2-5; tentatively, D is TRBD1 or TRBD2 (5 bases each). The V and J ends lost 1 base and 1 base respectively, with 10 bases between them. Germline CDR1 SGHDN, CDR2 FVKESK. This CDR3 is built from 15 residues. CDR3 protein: CASSQVRGAQETQYF. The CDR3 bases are TGTGCCAGCAGCCAAGTTCGGGGCGCCCAAGAGACCCAGTACTTC.

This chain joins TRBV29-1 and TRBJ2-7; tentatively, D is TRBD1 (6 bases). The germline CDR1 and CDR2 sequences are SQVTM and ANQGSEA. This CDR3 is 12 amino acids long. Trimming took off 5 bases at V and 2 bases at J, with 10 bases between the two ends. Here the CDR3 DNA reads TGCAGCGTTTTCGGGACACCCTACGAGCAGTACTTC. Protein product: CSVFGTPYEQYF.

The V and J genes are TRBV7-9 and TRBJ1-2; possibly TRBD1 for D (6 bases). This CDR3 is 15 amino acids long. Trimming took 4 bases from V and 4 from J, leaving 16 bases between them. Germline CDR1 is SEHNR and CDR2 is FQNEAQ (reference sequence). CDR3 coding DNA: TGTGCCAGCAGCTCCATAGCAGGGGAAAGCTATGGCTACACCTTC. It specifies CASSSIAGESYGYTF.

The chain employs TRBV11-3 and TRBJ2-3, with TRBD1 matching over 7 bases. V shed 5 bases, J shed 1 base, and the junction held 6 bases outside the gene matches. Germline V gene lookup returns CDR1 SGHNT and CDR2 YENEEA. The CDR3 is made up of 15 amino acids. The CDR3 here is CASSPRGQGTDTQYF. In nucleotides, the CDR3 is TGTGCCAGCAGCCCCCGCGGACAGGGCACAGATACGCAGTATTTT.

The DNA for the CDR3 is TGTGCCTGGAGTGTACCCGGACAGGGGGAGGAAGCTTTCTTT. Translated, it gives CAWSVPGQGEEAFF. The chain links TRBV30 to TRBJ1-1; 10 nucleotides agree with TRBD1. Germline CDR1 reads GTSNPN; CDR2 reads SVGIG (reference sequence). The V and J ends lost 0 bases and 8 bases, in that order; junction bases with no gene match: 6. This CDR3 has 14 amino acids.